Listed below are T cell receptor beta chains from one sample, sequenced in a study of cytomegalovirus exposure and HLA in healthy donors. Some clones are missing from TCRdb's copy, which holds only in-frame ones; the method was immunoSEQ multiplex PCR. The sample includes some 120,000 clones, 75% to 80% of them seen just once. Material: PBMCs. These receptors all come from a woman between 40 and 55 years old in good health and CMV-seronegative. Both conserved end residues are part of each CDR3. A D gene is named only where the DNA matches it firmly. Only part of the rows carry a size: once, few, many, or a class if the clone is expanded.

TRBD2	TRBJ2-5	TRBV5-1	-	14	CASSPTLAGKTQYF	TGCGCCAGCAGCCCCACTCTAGCGGGGAAGACCCAGTACTTC
TRBD1	TRBJ2-1	TRBV6-6	few	16	CASSYRGQNPYNEQFF	TGTGCCAGCAGTTACCGGGGACAGAACCCCTACAATGAGCAGTTCTTC
TRBD2	TRBJ2-1	TRBV28	few	12	CASTVGRNEQFF	TGTGCCAGCACGGTCGGGAGGAATGAGCAGTTCTTC
TRBD2	TRBJ2-7	TRBV28	-	16	CASSLSAGLAGSVEYF	TGTGCCAGCAGTTTATCGGCGGGACTAGCGGGGTCGGTGGAGTACTTC
-	TRBJ1-2	TRBV6-5	-	13	CASSYLTGGGYTF	TGTGCCAGCAGTTATTTGACAGGAGGTGGCTACACCTTC
TRBD2	TRBJ2-6	TRBV5-1	-	19	CASSLGSGGSMSGANVLTF	TGCGCCAGCAGCTTGGGCAGCGGCGGGAGTATGTCTGGGGCCAACGTCCTGACTTTC
TRBD1	TRBJ1-5	TRBV6-6	-	13	CASIQGANQPQHF	TGTGCCAGCATCCAGGGGGCCAATCAGCCCCAGCATTTT
TRBD1	TRBJ1-1	TRBV18	-	16	CASSPPGQGYNTEAFF	TGTGCCAGCTCCCCCCCGGGACAGGGTTACAACACTGAAGCTTTCTTT
TRBD1	TRBJ1-1	TRBV27	few	15	CASSLKGQMNTEAFF	TGTGCCAGCAGTTTAAAGGGACAGATGAACACTGAAGCTTTCTTT
-	TRBJ1-3	TRBV6-6	-	14	CASILGLSGNTIYF	TGTGCCAGCATCCTGGGCCTCTCTGGAAACACCATATATTTT
TRBD1	TRBJ2-6	TRBV29-1	-	16	CSVGGTAATGANGLTF	TGCAGCGTTGGGGGGACAGCAGCAACTGGGGCCAACGGCCTGACTTTC
-	TRBJ2-5	TRBV6-1	-	13	CASSEGLRETQYF	TGTGCCAGCAGTGAGGGACTCCGAGAGACCCAGTACTTC
TRBD2	TRBJ2-7	TRBV7-9	-	13	CASSRTGGYEQYF	TGTGCCAGCAGCCGGACCGGGGGGTACGAGCAGTACTTC
TRBD2	TRBJ2-7	TRBV27	-	17	CASSPTPGRGGSYEQYF	TGTGCCAGCAGTCCGACACCTGGGCGGGGGGGGTCCTACGAGCAGTACTTC
TRBD1	TRBJ1-3	TRBV7-8	few	18	CASSPQPGQSDSGNTIYF	TGTGCCAGCAGCCCCCAACCGGGACAGAGTGACTCTGGAAACACCATATATTTT
-	TRBJ1-2	TRBV28	once	15	CASSTMGGANYGYTF	TGTGCCAGCAGTACCATGGGGGGGGCTAACTATGGCTACACCTTC
TRBD2	TRBJ2-3	TRBV9	-	15	CASSSGLAGPHTQYF	TGTGCCAGCAGCTCGGGACTAGCGGGCCCGCATACGCAGTATTTT
TRBD1	TRBJ2-5	TRBV7-9	-	16	CASSSRRDRLKETQYF	TGTGCCAGCAGCTCCCGCCGGGACAGACTAAAAGAGACCCAGTACTTC
-	TRBJ2-2	TRBV11-2	-	15	CASSSGNSNTGELFF	TGTGCCAGCAGCTCGGGGAACTCAAACACCGGGGAGCTGTTTTTT
TRBD2	TRBJ2-1	TRBV7-9	few	16	CSSSRGTSGSFNEQFF	TGTTCCAGCAGCCGGGGGACTAGCGGGAGTTTTAATGAGCAGTTCTTC